Shown below are 9 T cell receptor beta chains from a single sample sequenced in a study of T cells in localized non-small cell lung cancer. The table came from immunoSEQ multiplex PCR; TCRdb's copy has only in-frame clones and leaves some out. The profile shows around 36,000 clones, about 86% of them singletons. Sequenced material: peripheral blood mononuclear cells, taken before any cancer treatment. The origin of the receptors is a male donor older than 55 with stage II lung adenocarcinoma.

V usage is TRBV9 and J usage is TRBJ1-1; tentative D call: TRBD1 (6 bases). Trimming left V 4 bases short and J 0 bases short, with 16 bases between. Germline CDR1 is SGDLS and CDR2 is YYNGEE. This CDR3 contains 16 residues. The chain's CDR3 is CASSPRQGLMNTEAFF. The CDR3, as DNA: TGTGCCAGCAGCCCCCGGCAGGGGCTGATGAACACTGAAGCTTTCTTT.

This clone was found a few times. The rearrangement joins TRBV6-1 to TRBJ1-4, with no clear D. The germline V gene encodes CDR1 MNHNS and CDR2 SASEGT. Trimming cost V 2 bases and J 3 bases, with 10 bases left between them. This CDR3 contains 15 residues. The CDR3 sequence is CASSEMRASNEKLFF. The CDR3 DNA reads as TGTGCCAGCAGTGAAATGAGGGCCTCTAATGAAAAACTGTTTTTT.

This clone has just one count. This chain uses TRBV6-1 with TRBJ1-1; TRBD1 aligns across 7 bases. V trimming: 5 bases; J trimming: 1 base; junction bases outside the gene matches: 4. There are 14 residues in the CDR3. The germline V gene has CDR1 MNHNS and CDR2 SASEGT. CDR3 sequence (DNA): TGTGCCAGCAGTAACAGGGGACCGAACACTGAAGCTTTCTTT. Amino acid sequence: CASSNRGPNTEAFF.

The J gene is TRBJ1-2, the V gene TRBV5-4; 7 nucleotides match TRBD1. J lost 6 bases, V lost 4 bases, and 9 bases had no gene match. Germline-derived CDR1 and CDR2 are SGHNT and YYREEE (reference sequence). The CDR3 has 14 amino acids. As DNA, the CDR3 is TGTGCCAGCAGCACTATCGACAGGGAGGATGGCTACACCTTC. The encoded protein is CASSTIDREDGYTF. Full variable domain (remainder filled in from reference TRBV5-4 and TRBJ1-2): ETGVTQSPTHLIKTRGQQVTLRCSSQSGHNTVSWYQQALGQGPQFIFQYYREEENGRGNFPPRFSGLQFPNYSSELNVNALELDDSALYLCASSTIDREDGYTFGSGTRLTVV.

V and J are TRBV29-1 and TRBJ2-5; TRBD1 agrees at 8 bases. V dropped 6 bases and J dropped 4; count of bases not matched to a gene: 4. This CDR3 region has 12 residues. In germline, CDR1 is SQVTM, CDR2 ANQGSEA. The CDR3: CSVDTGGETQYF. The CDR3 DNA follows: TGCAGCGTCGACACAGGGGGAGAGACCCAGTACTTC.

The V call is TRBV28, the J call TRBJ1-5; D is undetermined. The CDR3 spans 12 residues. The ends were cut back, 2 bases at V and 6 bases at J, with 5 bases in the middle. Germline V gives CDR1 MDHEN, CDR2 SYDVKM. The CDR3 bases are TGTGCCAGCAGTTTAGAGGGTCAGCCCCAGCATTTT. Amino acids: CASSLEGQPQHF.

The CDR3 sequence: CASSFRTGDRQPQHF. The CDR3 DNA sequence: TGTGCCAGCAGCTTTCGGACGGGGGATCGGCAGCCCCAGCATTTT. This rearrangement joins TRBV7-2 to TRBJ1-5; the D gene is possibly TRBD1 (5 bases). The CDR3 consists of 15 residues. V lost 3 bases to trimming and J lost 7 bases, with 16 bases between them. Germline CDR1 SGHTA, CDR2 FQGNSA.

The chain has TRBV5-4 and TRBJ1-2; a possible D gene is TRBD1 (6 bases). Germline V gene lookup returns CDR1 SGHNT and CDR2 YYREEE (reference sequence). The V end lost 4 bases, the J end lost 7 bases, and 20 bases lay between the germline ends. The CDR3 length is 15 residues. CDR3 DNA sequence: TGTGCCAGCAGCACCCGACAGGAGGCCGGAGGTGGCTACACCTTC. Translating it yields CASSTRQEAGGGYTF.

A few counts support this clone. The rearrangement uses TRBV9 and TRBJ1-3, with no clear D. The CDR3 consists of 16 residues. V lost 3 bases to trimming and J lost 0 bases, with 13 bases between them. Germline loops: CDR1 SGDLS, CDR2 YYNGEE. Written as DNA, the CDR3 is TGTGCCAGCAGCGATGAGTACTCATTCTCTGGAAACACCATATATTTT. It encodes CASSDEYSFSGNTIYF.